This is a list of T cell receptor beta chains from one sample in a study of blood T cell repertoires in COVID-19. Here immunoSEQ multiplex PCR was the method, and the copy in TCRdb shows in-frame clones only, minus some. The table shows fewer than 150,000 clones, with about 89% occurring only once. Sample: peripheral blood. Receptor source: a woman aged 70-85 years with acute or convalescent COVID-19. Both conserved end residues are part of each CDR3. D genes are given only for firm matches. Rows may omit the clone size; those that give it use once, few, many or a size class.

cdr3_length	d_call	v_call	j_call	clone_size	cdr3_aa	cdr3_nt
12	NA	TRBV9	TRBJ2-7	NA	CASIMTPSEQYF	TGTGCCAGCATCATGACTCCCTCCGAGCAGTACTTC
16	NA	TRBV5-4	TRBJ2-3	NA	CASSLESQGVTDTQYF	TGTGCCAGCAGCTTGGAAAGTCAAGGGGTCACAGATACGCAGTATTTT
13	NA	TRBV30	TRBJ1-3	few	CAWSGPSGNTIYF	TGTGCCTGGAGTGGGCCCTCTGGAAACACCATATATTTT
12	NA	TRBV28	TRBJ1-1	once	CASRTGTPGAFF	TGTGCCAGCAGAACCGGGACACCCGGAGCTTTCTTT
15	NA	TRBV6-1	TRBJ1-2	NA	CASSEAVQAPRGYTF	TGTGCCAGCAGTGAAGCGGTCCAGGCGCCTCGAGGCTACACCTTC
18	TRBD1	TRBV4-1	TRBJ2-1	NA	CASSQPSLRDRAYNEQFF	TGCGCCAGCAGCCAACCCAGCCTTAGGGACAGGGCCTACAATGAGCAGTTCTTC
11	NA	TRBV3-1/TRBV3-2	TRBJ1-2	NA	CASSLQAFHTF	TGTGCCAGCAGCTTACAGGCTTTCCACACCTTC
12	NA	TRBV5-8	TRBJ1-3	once	CASSPLRNTIYF	TGTGCCAGCAGCCCCTTAAGAAACACCATATATTTT
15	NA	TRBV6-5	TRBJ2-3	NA	CASSNRGSSTDTQYF	TGTGCCAGCTCCAATCGGGGATCTAGCACAGATACGCAGTATTTT
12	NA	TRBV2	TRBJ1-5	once	CASNGGNQPQHF	TGTGCCAGCAACGGGGGCAATCAGCCCCAGCATTTT
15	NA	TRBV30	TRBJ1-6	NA	CAWSRGSFYNSPLHF	TGTGCCTGGAGTAGGGGATCCTTCTATAATTCACCCCTCCACTTT
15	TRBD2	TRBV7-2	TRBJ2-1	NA	CASSLLVAGAAEQFF	TGTGCCAGCAGCTTACTAGTAGCGGGGGCAGCTGAGCAGTTCTTC
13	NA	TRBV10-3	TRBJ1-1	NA	CAISDQENTEAFF	TGTGCCATCAGTGATCAGGAGAACACTGAAGCTTTCTTT